A selection of T cell receptor beta chains follows, all from one sample in a study of OX40 agonist ivuxolimab in advanced cancers. The method was immunoSEQ multiplex PCR; TCRdb's version includes in-frame clones alone and lacks a portion of them. The repertoire has about 45,000 clones, around four fifths of them found once; the top ten carry approximately 16%. The sample was CD4+ or CD8+ T cells sorted from blood, taken in a trial of the OX40 agonist ivuxolimab. These receptors all stem from an adult with an advanced solid tumor such as melanoma, head and neck, liver or kidney cancer. Both conserved end residues are part of each CDR3. The D gene is left open where the match is weak. Part of the rows lack a size; the others show once, few, many or a class for expanded clones.

DNA,CDR3,D,V,size,J
TGTGCCAGTTCCCTAGGCATTCGCAATCAGCCCCAGCATTTT,CASSLGIRNQPQHF,.,TRBV19,.,TRBJ1-5
TGTGCTAGCAGCCCCCCAGTTGGGTTGAGTGGAAACACCATATATTTT,CASSPPVGLSGNTIYF,.,TRBV7-7,.,TRBJ1-3
TGTGCCAGCAGCTTGACAGGGGGAGGTGAAAAACTGTTTTTT,CASSLTGGGEKLFF,TRBD1,TRBV7-6,.,TRBJ1-4
TGTGCCAGCAGCCCTGGTGAAGAGGCCCACACCGGGGAGCTGTTTTTT,CASSPGEEAHTGELFF,.,TRBV5-6,.,TRBJ2-2
TGTGCCAGCAGTCCTACTAGCGGGAGCACAGATACGCAGTATTTT,CASSPTSGSTDTQYF,TRBD2,TRBV28,.,TRBJ2-3
TGTGCCTGTGACGAGGGGAGATACACTGAAGCTTTCTTT,CACDEGRYTEAFF,.,TRBV2,.,TRBJ1-1
TGTGCCAGCAGCTTCACAGGGAGCTCCTACGAGCAGTACTTC,CASSFTGSSYEQYF,.,TRBV7-7,.,TRBJ2-7
TGTGCCAGCAGTTACGGGGAGGGCCGGTCCTACAATGAGCAGTTCTTC,CASSYGEGRSYNEQFF,TRBD2,TRBV6-5,.,TRBJ2-1
TGTGCCAGCAGCTTAGGCCGGCTGGGGCGGACAGATACGCAGTATTTT,CASSLGRLGRTDTQYF,.,TRBV7-8,.,TRBJ2-3
TGTGCCAGCAGCTTGGGGGGGTCCCCCTACGAGCAGTACTTC,CASSLGGSPYEQYF,TRBD2,TRBV11-2,.,TRBJ2-7
TGTGCCAGCAGCTTCTCAATGGGCTATGGCTACACCTTC,CASSFSMGYGYTF,.,TRBV7-9,.,TRBJ1-2
TGTGCCAGCAAAACAGGGGTGGGCACTGAAGCTTTCTTT,CASKTGVGTEAFF,TRBD1,TRBV6-5,few,TRBJ1-1
TGCGCCAGCAGCTTGGGACCAGTGGCCGGGGAGCTGTTTTTT,CASSLGPVAGELFF,.,TRBV5-1,.,TRBJ2-2
TGTGCCTGTTCAGGGATGACCTACAATGAGCAGTTCTTC,CACSGMTYNEQFF,.,TRBV30,.,TRBJ2-1
TGTGCCAGCAGCCAAGACAGGTTAGACTCCTACGAGCAGTACTTC,CASSQDRLDSYEQYF,.,TRBV14,.,TRBJ2-7
TGTGCCAGCAGCCCAGGGACAGAAGCTTTCTTT,CASSPGTEAFF,.,TRBV14,.,TRBJ1-1
TGTGCCATCAGTCCGGACCTTTACAATGAGCAGTTCTTC,CAISPDLYNEQFF,.,TRBV10-3,.,TRBJ2-1
TGTGCCAGTAGTCTGCAGGGGAGTGGCTATGGCTACACCTTC,CASSLQGSGYGYTF,.,TRBV19,medium-sized,TRBJ1-2
TGTGCCAGCAGCCGAGCGGGGACTATCACCTACGAGCAGTACTTC,CASSRAGTITYEQYF,TRBD2,TRBV4-2,.,TRBJ2-7
TGTGCCAGCTCACGCGGGACTAGCGGCCAAGAGACCCAGTACTTC,CASSRGTSGQETQYF,TRBD2,TRBV9,.,TRBJ2-5
TGTGCTAGTGGTTTGCCAGGGCGCGGGGAGCTGTTTTTT,CASGLPGRGELFF,.,TRBV12-5,.,TRBJ2-2
TGTGCCAGCAGTAAACCGGGACAGGGGCACAATGAGCAGTTCTTC,CASSKPGQGHNEQFF,TRBD1,TRBV6-1,.,TRBJ2-1
TGTGCCAGCTCACCACGAAAGCTTGAAGAGACCCAGTACTTC,CASSPRKLEETQYF,.,TRBV18,.,TRBJ2-5